This T cell receptor beta chain is drawn from a study of blood T cell repertoires in COVID-19. Profiled with immunoSEQ multiplex PCR; TCRdb holds only in-frame clones, not every one. The repertoire includes 200,000 to 300,000 clones, less than 90% of them detected once, and roughly 4% sits in the top ten. The germline V gene has CDR1 SGHNT and CDR2 YYREEE (reference sequence). This CDR3 has 14 residues. Trimming removed 2 bases from V and 4 bases from J; junction bases left unmatched: 4. The source material was peripheral blood. The V call is TRBV5-4, the J call TRBJ2-7, with TRBD2 matching over 9 bases. This clonotype was sampled from a man aged 55 to 70 with acute or convalescent COVID-19. Here the CDR3 reads CASSFSGSKYEQYF. In DNA, the CDR3 is TGTGCCAGCAGCTTTAGCGGGAGCAAGTACGAGCAGTACTTC.